One and the same sample provided the 21 T cell receptor beta chains below, sequenced in a study of Ad26.COV2.S vaccination and SARS-CoV-2 variants. TCRdb keeps only in-frame clones here, not all; method: immunoSEQ multiplex PCR. This table holds roughly 410,000 clones, about 80% found once. As for treatment: approximately 18 received Ad26.COV2.S at low or high dose, single or two shots; five or six received placebo; per-sample allocation not given. Each sample was drawn 63 days after the first injection (of vaccine or placebo). Specimen: peripheral blood, collected in a trial of Ad26.COV2.S vaccine versus placebo. The receptors derive from a person aged 18-60 years who received the Ad26.COV2.S COVID-19 vaccine or a placebo.

V usage is TRBV19 and J usage is TRBJ1-3, with 8 bases lining up with TRBD1. After removal of 3 bases from V and 2 bases from J, the junction contained 3 bases not matched to a gene. Germline V lookup: CDR1 LNHDA, CDR2 SQIVND (reference sequence). The CDR3 covers 15 residues. The chain's CDR3 is CASSIGQGPGNTIYF. The CDR3 bases are TGTGCCAGTAGTATTGGACAGGGCCCTGGAAACACCATATATTTT.

This clone came up once. The chain links TRBV19 to TRBJ1-5, with D possibly being TRBD1 (6 bases). Deletions cut 4 bases from V and 0 bases from J, with 10 bases between. The CDR3 loop spans 15 amino acids. Germline V gene sequence: CDR1 LNHDA, CDR2 SQIVND (reference sequence). CDR3 bases: TGTGCCAGTAGTAGTACAGGGTATAGCAATCAGCCCCAGCATTTT. This gives the protein CASSSTGYSNQPQHF.

The chain links TRBV5-1 to TRBJ1-2, with unresolved D. Looked up from germline, CDR1 is SGHRS and CDR2 is YFSETQ. The CDR3 extends over 12 amino acids. V lost 2 bases to trimming and J lost 4 bases, with 6 bases between them. CDR3 residues: CASSFDGYGYTF. For the CDR3, the DNA is TGCGCCAGCAGCTTCGACGGCTATGGCTACACCTTC. Full variable domain (rest looked up from reference TRBV5-1 and TRBJ1-2): KAGVTQTPRYLIKTRGQQVTLSCSPISGHRSVSWYQQTPGQGLQFLFEYFSETQRNKGNFPGRFSGRQFSNSRSEMNVSTLELGDSALYLCASSFDGYGYTFGSGTRLTVV.

The J gene is TRBJ1-1, the V gene TRBV20-1; 7 bases match TRBD1. The germline CDR1 and CDR2 sequences are DFQATT and SNEGSKA (reference sequence). This CDR3 region has 12 residues. After removal of 3 bases from V and 5 bases from J, the junction contained 3 bases not matched to a gene. The CDR3 bases are TGCAGTGCTAGTACCAGGGGGACTGAAGCTTTCTTT. This translates into CSASTRGTEAFF.

V usage is TRBV7-6 and J usage is TRBJ1-2; 9 nucleotides align to TRBD1. V shed 5 bases and J 10 bases; nucleotides not matched to a gene: 5. The CDR3 spans 12 residues. Germline V CDR1 and CDR2: SGHVS, FNYEAQ. Here the CDR3 reads CASSPGQGFYTF. The CDR3 nucleotides are TGTGCCAGCAGCCCGGGACAGGGTTTCTACACCTTC.

The genes are TRBV5-1 and TRBJ2-7; 7 bases are shared with TRBD2. The germline V gene has CDR1 SGHRS and CDR2 YFSETQ. CDR3 length: 17 amino acids. The V and J ends lost 1 base and 6 bases, in that order; junction bases with no gene match: 16. CDR3: CASSLSVSAGVPGEQYF. DNA for the CDR3: TGCGCCAGCAGCTTGAGCGTATCCGCGGGAGTACCGGGCGAGCAGTACTTC.

As to this clone: Other nucleotide sequences in the sample specify the same CDR3. V gene TRBV5-1 combines with J gene TRBJ1-3; no definite D call. V gave up 0 bases and J gave up 0 bases, with 10 bases separating them. This CDR3 spans 16 amino acids. Germline assignment: CDR1 SGHRS and CDR2 YFSETQ. CDR3 nucleotide sequence: TGCGCCAGCAGCTTGGTCCCGGGATCCTCTGGAAACACCATATATTTT. Its protein is CASSLVPGSSGNTIYF.

The chain uses TRBV9 and TRBJ1-1; D remains unclear. The CDR3 length is 16 residues. Germline lookup yields CDR1 SGDLS and CDR2 YYNGEE. Deletions cut 2 bases from V and 2 bases from J, with 16 bases between. CDR3 in amino acids: CASSVGLGQSNTEAFF. The CDR3 DNA is TGTGCCAGCAGCGTTGGTTTAGGGCAGAGCAACACTGAAGCTTTCTTT.

V gene TRBV5-4 combines with J gene TRBJ1-4; possible D gene TRBD1, 6 bases. CDR1 and CDR2 from the germline V gene are SGHNT and YYREEE (reference sequence). The V end lost 3 bases, the J end lost 4 bases, and 13 bases lay between the germline ends. The CDR3 sequence is 15 residues long. CDR3 protein: CASSSWGQSNEKLFF. The CDR3 DNA sequence: TGTGCCAGCAGCTCCTGGGGGCAGAGTAATGAAAAACTGTTTTTT.

This chain uses TRBV28 with TRBJ2-1; no reliable D call. The CDR3 length is 13 residues. From germline, CDR1 is MDHEN and CDR2 SYDVKM. The germline V and J ends were trimmed by 5 bases and 4 bases, with 9 bases remaining between them. The CDR3 DNA sequence: TGTGCCAGCAGTATAGCCCTTTACAATGAGCAGTTCTTC. Its translation: CASSIALYNEQFF.

This rearrangement joins TRBV28 to TRBJ2-3; 8 nucleotides line up with TRBD2. Germline V gene data show CDR1 as MDHEN and CDR2 as SYDVKM. The CDR3 has 17 amino acids. Trimming removed 5 bases from V and 2 bases from J; junction bases left unmatched: 12. CDR3 residues: CASSTERASGPTDTQYF. CDR3 coding DNA: TGTGCCAGCAGTACAGAACGGGCTAGCGGGCCCACAGATACGCAGTATTTT.

V usage is TRBV21-1 and J usage is TRBJ2-3; the table's D call TRBD2 went unverified against the DNA. TRBV21-1 is termed a pseudogene. CDR3 length: 15 amino acids. The CDR3 sequence: CASSKESPELSTQYF. For the CDR3, the DNA is TGTGCCAGCAGCAAAGAGTCTCCCGAGCTTTCCACGCAGTATTTT.

The V gene is TRBV24-1, the J gene TRBJ2-6, with D tentatively TRBD2 (5 bases). CDR1 KGHDR and CDR2 SFDVKD come from the germline V gene. CDR3 length: 14 residues. Trimming pared 1 base from V and 9 bases from J, leaving 9 bases between. CDR3 DNA: TGTGCCACCAGTGATTTCCGGGATGACAACGTCCTGACTTTC. Residues: CATSDFRDDNVLTF.

This rearrangement joins TRBV5-1 to TRBJ2-5; D tentatively fits TRBD1 or TRBD2 (5 bases each). This CDR3 comprises 14 residues. Deletions cut 4 bases from V and 1 base from J, with 11 bases between. The germline V gene encodes CDR1 SGHRS and CDR2 YFSETQ. CDR3 residues: CASSIGTVQETQYF. CDR3 sequence (DNA): TGCGCCAGCAGCATCGGGACGGTCCAAGAGACCCAGTACTTC.

The CDR3 protein is CASSPQGGDTQYF. CDR3 in DNA: TGTGCCAGCTCACCCCAGGGTGGAGATACGCAGTATTTT. V usage is TRBV18 and J usage is TRBJ2-3; tentative D call: TRBD1 (5 bases). The CDR3 extends over 13 amino acids. With 3 bases removed from V and 5 bases from J, the gap between germline ends came to 9 bases. Germline V CDR1 and CDR2: KGHSH, LQKENI.

The chain couples TRBV15 to TRBJ2-1, with D hard to call. The V end lost 1 base, the J end lost 0 bases, and 13 bases lay between the germline ends. Germline V CDR1 and CDR2: LNHNV, YYDKDF (reference sequence). The CDR3 is made up of 17 amino acids. CDR3 sequence (DNA): TGTGCCACCAGCAGAGTCCCTATTACGGACTCCTACAATGAGCAGTTCTTC. Translating gives CATSRVPITDSYNEQFF.

V and J are TRBV6-5 and TRBJ1-1, with TRBD1 matching 10 bases. Germline CDR1 is MNHEY and CDR2 is SVGAGI. This CDR3 spans 12 amino acids. The J segment lost 7 bases and the V segment lost 6 bases, leaving 2 bases of the junction unmatched. In DNA, the CDR3 is TGTGCCAGCAGGGGGACAGGGGATGAAGCTTTCTTT. This codes for CASRGTGDEAFF.

The chain carries TRBV5-1 and TRBJ1-3; possibly TRBD1 for D (5 bases). The CDR3 is made up of 15 amino acids. Germline loops: CDR1 SGHRS, CDR2 YFSETQ. The V end was cut by 4 bases, the J end by 6 bases, with 17 bases between. The CDR3 here is CASSRGGGAENTIYF. CDR3 nucleotide sequence: TGCGCCAGCAGCCGTGGTGGAGGGGCGGAAAACACCATATATTTT.

The gene calls are TRBV4-1 and TRBJ2-7, with D possibly TRBD1 on 6 matching bases. The CDR3 extends over 14 amino acids. The germline V gene encodes CDR1 MGHRA and CDR2 YSYEKL. V lost 1 base and J lost 2, with 9 bases in between. The CDR3 loop is CASSQVWGPYEQYF. In nucleotides, the CDR3 is TGCGCCAGCAGCCAAGTTTGGGGGCCCTACGAGCAGTACTTC.

About this clone: Distinct nucleotide sequences in the sample also encode this CDR3. V usage is TRBV15 and J usage is TRBJ1-2; D possibly corresponds to TRBD1 (6 bases). This CDR3 has 13 residues. Germline V gene data show CDR1 as LNHNV and CDR2 as YYDKDF (reference sequence). Trimming left V 0 bases short and J 4 bases short, with 6 bases between. The CDR3 DNA reads as TGTGCCACCAGCAGAGACAGGGGCTATGGCTACACCTTC. This sequence encodes CATSRDRGYGYTF.

V and J are TRBV29-1 and TRBJ2-5; no reliable D call. The CDR3 is 13 residues long. Germline V gives CDR1 SQVTM, CDR2 ANQGSEA. V shed 1 base and J shed 3 bases, with 9 bases lying between them. CDR3 nucleotides: TGCAGCGTTGAAGCATCTGGAAAAGAGACCCAGTACTTC. It translates to CSVEASGKETQYF.